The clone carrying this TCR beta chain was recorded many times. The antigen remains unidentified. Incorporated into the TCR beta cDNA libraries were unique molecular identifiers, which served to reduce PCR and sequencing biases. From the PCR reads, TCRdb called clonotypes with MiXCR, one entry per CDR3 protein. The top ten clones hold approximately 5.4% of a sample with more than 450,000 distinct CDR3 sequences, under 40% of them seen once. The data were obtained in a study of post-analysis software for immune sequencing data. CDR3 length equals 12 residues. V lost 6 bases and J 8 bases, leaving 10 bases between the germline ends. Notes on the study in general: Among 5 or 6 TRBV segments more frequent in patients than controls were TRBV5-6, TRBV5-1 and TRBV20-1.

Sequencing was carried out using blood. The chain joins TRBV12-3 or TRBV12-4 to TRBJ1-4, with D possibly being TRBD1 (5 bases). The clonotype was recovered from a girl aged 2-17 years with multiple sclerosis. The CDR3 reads CASSFHREKLFF. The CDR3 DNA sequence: TGTGCCAGCAGCTTTCACAGGGAAAAACTGTTTTTT.